This T cell receptor beta chain was observed in a study of cytomegalovirus exposure and HLA in healthy donors. Study observations and caveats: The HLA-A and HLA-B alleles of most subjects were reportedly predicted accurately from TCR beta sequences. Researchers left out some V segments, among them TRBV6-2 and TRBV6-3, as indistinguishable.

The length of the CDR3 is 17 residues. Germline V gene data show CDR1 as MDHEN and CDR2 as SYDVKM. Trimming at V came to 2 bases and at J to 0 bases, leaving 6 bases not matched to a gene. There were likely unrecorded immune exposures, though donors were nominally healthy when sampled. The PCR made use of 60 Vbeta and 13 Jbeta primers. The method was immunoSEQ multiplex PCR; TCRdb's version includes in-frame clones alone and lacks a portion of them. The data contain under 200,000 clones, 81% of them singletons. As to this clone: Its specificity is unknown.

V is TRBV28 and J is TRBJ2-7; 11 nucleotides match TRBD2. Sample: PBMCs. The source is a woman between 18 and 30 years old in good health and CMV-seronegative. In DNA, the CDR3 is TGTGCCAGCAGTTTACCGACCGGGACTAGCGGCTCCTACGAGCAGTACTTC. Translating gives CASSLPTGTSGSYEQYF. Filled out from reference TRBV28 and TRBJ2-7, the complete variable domain reads DVKVTQSSRYLVKRTGEKVFLECVQDMDHENMFWYRQDPGLGLRLIYFSYDVKMKEKGDIPEGYSVSREKKERFSLILESASTNQTSMYLCASSLPTGTSGSYEQYFGPGTRLTVT.